The 18 T cell receptor beta chains in this list originate from one sample, sequenced in a study of shared clonotypes between healthy human individuals. Method: immunoSEQ multiplex PCR; TCRdb's copy keeps in-frame clones and lacks some. The data contain about 770,000 clones, 72% of them singletons. The sequenced material came from memory CD4+ T cells sorted from blood. Subset meaning: CD45RA-negative fraction. These TCRs come from a woman in her twenties or thirties in good health.

V and J are TRBV29-1 and TRBJ1-5; 7 bases are shared with TRBD1. The CDR3 covers 12 residues. Germline V gene data show CDR1 as SQVTM and CDR2 as ANQGSEA. J gave up 5 bases and V 4 bases, and 2 bases lay outside the gene matches. In DNA form, the CDR3 reads TGCAGCGTTGGCCAGGGGGATCAGCCCCAGCATTTT. This translates into CSVGQGDQPQHF.

The rearrangement uses TRBV28 and TRBJ1-2; TRBD1 might be the D (5 bases). V lost 4 bases and J 3 bases, leaving 12 bases between the germline ends. CDR3 length equals 14 residues. In germline, CDR1 is MDHEN, CDR2 SYDVKM. CDR3 residues: CASSYSRGHYGYTF. DNA for the CDR3: TGTGCCAGCAGTTACAGCCGGGGACACTATGGCTACACCTTC.

This chain links TRBV5-4 with TRBJ1-4, with a possible D match to TRBD1 (6 bases). Trimming left V 2 bases short and J 2 bases short, with 10 bases between. The CDR3 consists of 15 residues. Per germline, CDR1 SGHNT and CDR2 YYREEE (reference sequence). The CDR3 region is CASSFGGGTNEKLFF. In DNA, the CDR3 is TGTGCCAGCAGCTTCGGGGGGGGCACTAATGAAAAACTGTTTTTT.

V gene TRBV27 combines with J gene TRBJ2-7; 9 bases fit TRBD1. This CDR3 region has 14 residues. With 6 bases clipped from V and 4 bases from J, the junction kept 7 bases outside the gene matches. CDR1 and CDR2 (germline): MNHEY, SMNVEV (reference sequence). The CDR3 bases are TGTGCCAGCAGGGCGGACAGGGGAGAGTACGAGCAGTACTTC. This codes for CASRADRGEYEQYF.

V is TRBV4-2 and J is TRBJ2-7, with a possible D match to TRBD2 (5 bases). The germline V gene encodes CDR1 LGHNA and CDR2 YNFKEQ. The CDR3 covers 16 residues. With 2 bases removed from V and 2 bases from J, the gap between germline ends came to 16 bases. This CDR3 is CASSQPSAGNPYEQYF. The CDR3, as DNA: TGTGCCAGCAGCCAACCCTCTGCCGGGAACCCCTACGAGCAGTACTTC.

This clone has only a few counts. This chain joins TRBV6-1 and TRBJ2-2; D unresolved. The V end lost 3 bases, the J end lost 4 bases, and 12 bases lay between the germline ends. Germline assignment: CDR1 MNHNS and CDR2 SASEGT. CDR3 size: 15 residues. CDR3 loop: CASSDPGRLTGELFF. The CDR3, as DNA: TGTGCCAGCAGTGACCCCGGAAGGCTCACCGGGGAGCTGTTTTTT.

The chain employs TRBV5-1 and TRBJ2-6; D is undetermined. Germline V gene lookup returns CDR1 SGHRS and CDR2 YFSETQ. The V and J ends lost 4 bases and 0 bases respectively, with 5 bases between them. The CDR3 is 14 amino acids. The CDR3 loop is CASSDFSGANVLTF. CDR3 in DNA: TGCGCCAGCAGCGATTTCTCTGGGGCCAACGTCCTGACTTTC.

The chain carries TRBV5-1 and TRBJ2-5; D may match TRBD1 or TRBD2 (5 bases each). This CDR3 has 15 amino acids. Trimming removed 0 bases from V and 5 bases from J, with 14 bases in between. CDR1 SGHRS and CDR2 YFSETQ come from the germline V gene. This CDR3 reads CASSLAGLVMETQYF. In DNA, the CDR3 is TGCGCCAGCAGCTTGGCGGGGCTAGTGATGGAGACCCAGTACTTC. The full variable domain, its missing parts supplied by reference TRBV5-1 and TRBJ2-5, is KAGVTQTPRYLIKTRGQQVTLSCSPISGHRSVSWYQQTPGQGLQFLFEYFSETQRNKGNFPGRFSGRQFSNSRSEMNVSTLELGDSALYLCASSLAGLVMETQYFGPGTRLLVL.

The rearrangement links TRBV28 to TRBJ1-2; D gene ambiguous. The CDR3 extends over 12 amino acids. Germline V gene lookup returns CDR1 MDHEN and CDR2 SYDVKM. V dropped 4 bases and J dropped 1 base, with 4 bases sitting between them. In nucleotides, the CDR3 is TGTGCCAGCAGTTGGAGTAACTATGGCTACACCTTC. Translating gives CASSWSNYGYTF.

This clone was recorded a few times. The genes are TRBV28 and TRBJ2-3; D gene ambiguous. The CDR3 consists of 14 residues. Germline V CDR1 and CDR2: MDHEN, SYDVKM. The germline V and J ends were trimmed by 4 bases and 4 bases, with 12 bases remaining between them. The CDR3 DNA sequence: TGTGCCAGCAGTTCACAACGCCAGGCAGATACGCAGTATTTT. Translation: CASSSQRQADTQYF.

The chain carries TRBV7-9 and TRBJ2-1, with D unclear. CDR1 is SEHNR, CDR2 FQNEAQ, per germline (reference sequence). V gave up 0 bases and J gave up 5 bases, with 8 bases separating them. This CDR3 is 14 amino acids long. CDR3 in amino acids: CASSLALGNNEQFF. DNA for the CDR3: TGTGCCAGCAGCTTAGCGCTAGGCAACAATGAGCAGTTCTTC.

With regard to this clone: Within the sample, other DNA sequences also encode this same CDR3. The chain employs TRBV5-4 and TRBJ2-2; 7 nucleotides match TRBD2. The CDR3 has 16 residues. Germline lookup yields CDR1 SGHNT and CDR2 YYREEE (reference sequence). The V segment lost 0 bases and the J segment 4 bases; nucleotides outside the gene matches: 6. CDR3 residues: CASSLVGREGTGELFF. Written as DNA, the CDR3 is TGTGCCAGCAGCTTGGTAGGGAGGGAGGGCACCGGGGAGCTGTTTTTT.

This clone has a single count. The rearrangement joins TRBV27 to TRBJ2-1; D is uncertain. CDR1 and CDR2 (germline): MNHEY, SMNVEV (reference sequence). V gave up 1 base and J gave up 5 bases, with 6 bases separating them. CDR3 length equals 13 residues. This CDR3 reads CASSLYAHNEQFF. The CDR3 nucleotides are TGTGCCAGCAGTTTATATGCCCACAATGAGCAGTTCTTC.

This clone was seen only a few times. The J gene is TRBJ1-2, the V gene TRBV6-1, with TRBD1 matching over 9 bases. The V gene's germline CDR1 is MNHNS and CDR2 SASEGT. This CDR3 has 15 residues. V gave up 1 base and J gave up 0 bases; unmatched junction bases: 0. Here the CDR3 DNA reads TGTGCCAGCAGTGAAGGGACAGGGGCTAACTATGGCTACACCTTC. Translating it yields CASSEGTGANYGYTF.

V usage is TRBV19 and J usage is TRBJ2-2, with 14 bases matching TRBD2. Germline CDR1 reads LNHDA; CDR2 reads SQIVND (reference sequence). The ends lost 6 bases at V and 4 bases at J; junction bases unmatched: 7. There are 17 residues in the CDR3. CDR3 nucleotides: TGTGCCAGTAGCCCCGGGGGACTAGCGGGGGTCACCGGGGAGCTGTTTTTT. It codes for CASSPGGLAGVTGELFF.

The rearrangement uses TRBV15 and TRBJ1-1; 7 bases map to TRBD1. Germline V gene sequence: CDR1 LNHNV, CDR2 YYDKDF (reference sequence). The CDR3 loop spans 13 amino acids. V was clipped by 4 bases and J by 10 bases; unmatched bases: 9. The CDR3 coding sequence is TGTGCCACCAGCACCCCATACAGGGGTCGAGCTTTCTTT. This encodes CATSTPYRGRAFF. Full variable domain (outside the CDR3, taken from reference TRBV15 and TRBJ1-1): DAMVIQNPRYQVTQFGKPVTLSCSQTLNHNVMYWYQQKSSQAPKLLFHYYDKDFNNEADTPDNFQSRRPNTSFCFLDIRSPGLGDTAMYLCATSTPYRGRAFFGQGTRLTVV.

This clone was counted between two and nine times. J is TRBJ2-3 and V is TRBV7-3, with no clear D. Between the trimmed V and J ends, which lost 2 bases and 0 bases, there was a span of 15 bases. This CDR3 is built from 17 residues. Per the germline V gene, CDR1 is SGHTA and CDR2 is FQGTGA. CDR3 protein: CASSLAPTRLSTDTQYF. The CDR3 DNA reads as TGTGCCAGCAGCTTAGCCCCAACACGCCTCAGCACAGATACGCAGTATTTT.

This chain links TRBV27 with TRBJ1-5, with a tentative D call TRBD1 (6 bases). CDR3 length: 16 amino acids. Trimming left V 6 bases short and J 0 bases short, with 15 bases between. Germline assignment: CDR1 MNHEY and CDR2 SMNVEV (reference sequence). The CDR3 sequence is CASSRTGYYSNQPQHF. The CDR3 DNA reads TGTGCCAGCAGCCGTACAGGGTACTATAGCAATCAGCCCCAGCATTTT.